The sequence of this T cell receptor (beta chain) was determined in a study of cytotoxic CD8 clonotypes in ibrutinib-treated CLL. The wider study: Response sampling came at median around eleven months of treatment, ranging roughly 6 to 36 months.

Profiling relied on immunoSEQ multiplex PCR, and the TCRdb table lists in-frame clones only, not all of them. Of more than 300,000 clones listed, about 80% are singletons. The length of the CDR3 is 14 residues. Germline V gene data show CDR1 as SGDLS and CDR2 as YYNGEE. V was clipped by 3 bases and J by 2 bases, with 11 bases between them. The material was PBMCs, obtained before ibrutinib treatment. This receptor was taken from a human donor with chronic lymphocytic leukemia. The rearrangement uses TRBV9 and TRBJ1-1; maybe TRBD1 (5 bases). CDR3 amino acids: CASSAEGLNTEAFF. The DNA of the CDR3 is TGTGCCAGCAGCGCTGAGGGGTTAAACACTGAAGCTTTCTTT.